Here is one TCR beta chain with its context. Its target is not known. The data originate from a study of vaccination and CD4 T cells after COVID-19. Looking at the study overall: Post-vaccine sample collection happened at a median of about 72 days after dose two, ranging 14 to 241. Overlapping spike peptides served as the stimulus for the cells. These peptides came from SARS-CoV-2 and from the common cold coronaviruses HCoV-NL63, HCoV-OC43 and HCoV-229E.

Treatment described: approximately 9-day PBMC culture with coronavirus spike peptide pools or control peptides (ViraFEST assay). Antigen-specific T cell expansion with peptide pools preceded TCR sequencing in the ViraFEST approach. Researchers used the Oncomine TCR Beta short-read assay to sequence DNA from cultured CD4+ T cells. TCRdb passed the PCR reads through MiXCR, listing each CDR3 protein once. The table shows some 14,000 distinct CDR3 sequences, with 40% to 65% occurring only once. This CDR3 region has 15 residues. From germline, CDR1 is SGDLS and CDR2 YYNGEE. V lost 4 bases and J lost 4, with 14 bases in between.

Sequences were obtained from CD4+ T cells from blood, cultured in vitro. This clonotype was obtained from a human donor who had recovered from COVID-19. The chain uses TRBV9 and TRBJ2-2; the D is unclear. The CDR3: CASSLLPSSTGELFF. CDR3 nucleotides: TGTGCCAGCAGCCTCCTCCCATCCAGCACCGGGGAGCTGTTTTTT.